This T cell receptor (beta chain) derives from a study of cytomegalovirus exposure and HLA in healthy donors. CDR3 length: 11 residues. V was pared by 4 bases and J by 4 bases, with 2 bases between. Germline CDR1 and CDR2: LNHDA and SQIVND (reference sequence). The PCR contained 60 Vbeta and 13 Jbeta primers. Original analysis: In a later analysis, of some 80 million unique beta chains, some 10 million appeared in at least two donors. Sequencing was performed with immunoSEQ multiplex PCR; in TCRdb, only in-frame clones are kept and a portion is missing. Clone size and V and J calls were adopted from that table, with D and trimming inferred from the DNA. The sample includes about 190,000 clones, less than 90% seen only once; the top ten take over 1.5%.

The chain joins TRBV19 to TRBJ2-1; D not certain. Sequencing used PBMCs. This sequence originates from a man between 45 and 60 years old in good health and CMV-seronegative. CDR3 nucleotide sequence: TGTGCCAGTAGTACTTACAATGAGCAGTTCTTC. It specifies CASSTYNEQFF.